A single sample gave rise to the 9 T cell receptor beta chains below, sequenced in a study of CD8 T cells in Susac syndrome. The RNA, about 0.45 to 1 ug, was put through reverse transcription using random hexamers. Using its own MiXCR run on the immunoSEQ multiplex PCR reads, TCRdb lists one record per CDR3 protein. The table lists over 100,000 distinct CDR3 sequences, about 90% of them singletons. Sequencing was done on a sample of CD8+ T cells from PBMCs. The receptors stem from a human donor in good health.

The genes are TRBV11-3 and TRBJ2-7; perhaps TRBD2 as D (6 bases). Trimming took off 4 bases at V and 5 bases at J, with 21 bases between the two ends. The CDR3 contains 16 residues. Germline CDR1 reads SGHNT; CDR2 reads YENEEA. This CDR3 reads CASSSGGTPGVHEQYF. The CDR3 DNA reads TGTGCCAGCAGCTCAGGTGGGACTCCCGGTGTCCACGAGCAGTACTTC.

V usage is TRBV29-1 and J usage is TRBJ1-2; a possible D gene is TRBD1 (6 bases). This CDR3 contains 12 residues. Germline V gene data show CDR1 as SQVTM and CDR2 as ANQGSEA. V shed 7 bases and J shed 4 bases, with 13 bases lying between them. CDR3 coding DNA: TGCAGCGCCCGGGGGGCAGGCTATGGCTACACCTTC. Its protein product is CSARGAGYGYTF.

The chain links TRBV7-3 to TRBJ1-1; the D gene is possibly TRBD1 (5 bases). The CDR3 has 14 amino acids. Germline V gene sequence: CDR1 SGHTA, CDR2 FQGTGA. Trimming took 5 bases from V and 4 from J, leaving 14 bases between them. The CDR3 protein is CASSPRPGGTEAFF. CDR3 nucleotides: TGTGCCAGCAGCCCCCGCCCGGGGGGCACTGAAGCTTTCTTT.

The count of this clonotype is one. The rearrangement joins TRBV4-3 to TRBJ1-1, with D possibly being TRBD1 (6 bases). V gave up 3 bases and J gave up 7 bases, with 12 bases separating them. Looked up from germline, CDR1 is LGHNA and CDR2 is YSLEER. This CDR3 has 13 amino acids. CDR3 DNA sequence: TGCGCCAGCAGCCAGAGGGGGGAGGGTGAAGCTTTCTTT. This encodes CASSQRGEGEAFF.

This clonotype was recorded once. This CDR3 reads CSAVTGTSSHNEQFF. The CDR3 region has the DNA TGCAGCGCTGTGACCGGGACTAGTAGTCACAATGAGCAGTTCTTC. V is TRBV29-1 and J is TRBJ2-1, with 8 positions matching TRBD2. CDR1 and CDR2 (germline): SQVTM, ANQGSEA. This CDR3 spans 15 amino acids. V trimming: 7 bases; J trimming: 5 bases; junction bases outside the gene matches: 13.

CDR3 region: CASSLPPGHGTEAFF. In DNA, the CDR3 is TGTGCCAGCAGTTTACCCCCAGGGCATGGCACTGAAGCTTTCTTT. V usage is TRBV12-3 or TRBV12-4 and J usage is TRBJ1-1; the D gene is possibly TRBD1 (5 bases). V shed 2 bases and J shed 4 bases, with 14 bases lying between them. The CDR3 covers 15 residues.

Written as DNA, the CDR3 is TGTGCCAGCTCACCACTTGGGTGGGGCCAGAACACTGAAGCTTTCTTT. Translated, it gives CASSPLGWGQNTEAFF. The chain has TRBV18 and TRBJ1-1, with D possibly TRBD1 on 5 matching bases. This CDR3 spans 16 amino acids. The germline CDR1 and CDR2 sequences are KGHSH and LQKENI. Trimming left V 1 base short and J 1 base short, with 13 bases between.

The chain recombines TRBV2 with TRBJ1-5, with D unresolved. The CDR3 has 18 residues. Germline lookup yields CDR1 SNHLY and CDR2 FYNNEI. The V end lost 3 bases, the J end lost 2 bases, and 20 bases lay between the germline ends. The CDR3 region has the DNA TGTGCCAGCAGTGACCGGGCCCGCAAAAAAAGCCGCAATCAGCCCCAGCATTTT. It yields the protein CASSDRARKKSRNQPQHF.

The chain carries TRBV9 and TRBJ2-3; TRBD2 aligns across 7 bases. Unmatched junction bases numbered 6, after V lost 4 bases and J lost 4 bases. In germline, CDR1 is SGDLS, CDR2 YYNGEE. CDR3 length: 14 amino acids. The CDR3 reads CASSLRTRADTQYF. CDR3 nucleotides: TGTGCCAGCAGCCTCAGGACTAGAGCAGATACGCAGTATTTT.